The clone carrying this TCR beta chain is a singleton in its sample. Its antigen is still unknown. This CDR3 contains 13 residues. V shed 5 bases and J shed 6 bases, with 14 bases lying between them. Germline values: CDR1 MNHNS, CDR2 SASEGT. The data originate from a study of graft-versus-host responses after intestinal transplantation. Study-wide context: Multivisceral, liver-intestinal, or isolated intestinal grafts were transplanted into recipients.

General study points: In recipient marrow, GvH clones were found, and some appeared first in ileum or blood. Circulating GvH clones peaking coincided with falling HvG clones soon after transplant.

Libraries were prepared by immunoSEQ multiplex PCR; TCRdb keeps only in-frame clonotypes and omits some of them. The sample comprises over 65,000 clones, approximately 89% of which are singletons, and 7.6% rests with the top ten. Specimen: unstimulated CD8+ T cells sorted from spleen or lymph node cells, collected before transplant. The chain recombines TRBV6-1 with TRBJ2-7; no reliable D call. The TCR was taken from a human donor who was the organ donor for an intestinal transplant. CDR3 amino acids: CASSSTAQIEQYF. The CDR3 DNA sequence: TGTGCCAGCAGTTCGACGGCCCAAATCGAGCAGTACTTC.